The rows below give T cell receptor beta chains drawn from one sample of a study of blood T cell repertoires in COVID-19. The method was immunoSEQ multiplex PCR; TCRdb's version includes in-frame clones alone and lacks a portion of them. The sample lists fewer than 350,000 clones, approximately 91% seen once, with 2% to 2.5% in the top ten. The sequenced material came from PBMCs or T cells enriched from blood (not recorded which). These receptors all come from a woman aged 40 to 50 with acute COVID-19. The CDR3 runs from the conserved cysteine through the conserved F or W. D genes are given only for firm matches. The size field is filled for only some rows; it gives once, few, many or a size class.

d_gene	v_gene	j_gene	abundance	CDR3aa	CDR3nt
.	TRBV5-1	TRBJ1-5	.	CARGNQPQHF	TGCGCCCGCGGCAATCAGCCCCAGCATTTT
.	TRBV4-2	TRBJ2-7	once	CASSQELLGSSYEQYF	TGTGCCAGCAGCCAAGAGCTTCTCGGGAGCTCCTACGAGCAGTACTTC
.	TRBV5-4	TRBJ1-1	.	CASSLAGTPNTEAFF	TGTGCCAGCAGCTTGGCGGGGACACCCAACACTGAAGCTTTCTTT
TRBD1	TRBV19	TRBJ1-6	.	CASSLTPGQGTSPLHF	TGTGCCAGTAGCCTAACACCGGGACAGGGGACCTCACCCCTCCACTTT
.	TRBV7-9	TRBJ2-7	.	CASSLESHEQYF	TGTGCCAGCAGCTTAGAGAGCCACGAGCAGTACTTC
TRBD2	TRBV30	TRBJ2-7	.	CAWSSRLAGGHFYEQYF	TGTGCCTGGAGTTCCCGTCTAGCGGGAGGCCACTTCTACGAGCAGTACTTC
TRBD1	TRBV28	TRBJ1-2	.	CASSRTGTGSPNYGYTF	TGTGCCAGCAGCCGAACCGGGACAGGGTCCCCGAACTATGGCTACACCTTC
.	TRBV29-1	TRBJ1-3	.	CSVEDRQGPGNTIYF	TGCAGCGTTGAAGATCGGCAGGGGCCTGGAAACACCATATATTTT
.	TRBV6-2/TRBV6-3	TRBJ1-2	.	CASSYRQGGTFYGYTF	TGTGCCAGCAGTTACCGGCAAGGGGGTACCTTCTATGGCTACACCTTC
.	TRBV7-3	TRBJ2-3	.	CASSPVDRGSGEPTDTQYF	TGTGCCAGCAGCCCCGTCGATCGCGGTAGCGGAGAACCCACAGATACGCAGTATTTT
.	TRBV28	TRBJ1-1	.	CASSLTGADLLNTEAFF	TGTGCCAGCAGTTTAACCGGAGCTGACCTCTTGAACACTGAAGCTTTCTTT
TRBD1	TRBV6-2/TRBV6-3	TRBJ1-2	.	CASSYRGTGGYSYTF	TGTGCCAGCAGTTACCGCGGGACAGGGGGCTACAGCTACACCTTC
TRBD2	TRBV27	TRBJ2-7	once	CASSWTSGSYEQYF	TGTGCCAGCAGTTGGACTAGCGGATCCTACGAGCAGTACTTC
.	TRBV3-1/TRBV3-2	TRBJ2-5	once	CASAQRDFVGGTQYF	TGTGCCAGCGCCCAGAGGGACTTTGTGGGGGGGACCCAGTACTTC
.	TRBV4-2	TRBJ1-1	.	CASSHRRQNTEAFF	TGTGCCAGCAGCCACAGGCGCCAGAACACTGAAGCTTTCTTT
.	TRBV18	TRBJ1-1	.	CASSLGEGSNTEAFF	TGTGCCAGCTCTCTAGGGGAGGGGTCGAACACTGAAGCTTTCTTT
TRBD1	TRBV2	TRBJ1-5	.	CASTSAGTGGMKRHF	TGTGCCAGCACCTCAGCCGGGACAGGGGGCATGAAGAGGCATTTT
.	TRBV11-1	TRBJ2-7	.	CASSLSGQAVYEQYF	TGTGCCAGCAGCTTGTCAGGGCAGGCGGTTTACGAGCAGTACTTC
TRBD2	TRBV2	TRBJ2-4	.	CASSINLAGGNIQYF	TGTGCCAGCAGTATAAACCTAGCGGGCGGAAACATTCAGTACTTC
TRBD1	TRBV18	TRBJ2-6	once	CASSADRAGANVLTF	TGTGCCAGCTCAGCTGACAGGGCTGGGGCCAACGTCCTGACTTTC
TRBD2	TRBV27	TRBJ2-7	.	CASSPGQGGAREQYF	TGTGCCAGTTCCCCTGGGCAGGGAGGGGCTAGGGAGCAGTACTTC
TRBD1	TRBV18	TRBJ1-6	.	CASSPDRNNSPLHF	TGTGCCAGCTCACCGGACAGGAATAATTCACCCCTCCACTTT
.	TRBV18	TRBJ2-3	.	CASSPMAGTRSSDTQYF	TGTGCCAGCTCACCGATGGCCGGGACACGAAGTTCTGATACGCAGTATTTT
.	TRBV6-2/TRBV6-3	TRBJ1-2	.	CASSYGAGLYGYTF	TGTGCCAGCAGTTACGGGGCAGGGCTCTATGGCTACACCTTC
TRBD1	TRBV6-5	TRBJ1-6	.	CASSYSRTGDSPLHF	TGTGCCAGCAGTTACTCACGGACAGGGGATTCACCCCTCCACTTT
TRBD2	TRBV19	TRBJ2-7	.	CASSIILLGTSGTYEQYF	TGTGCCAGTAGTATAATTCTACTCGGGACTAGCGGGACCTACGAGCAGTACTTC
TRBD2	TRBV9	TRBJ2-1	.	CASSVTAGGPGNEQFF	TGTGCCAGCAGCGTAACAGCGGGGGGGCCTGGCAATGAGCAGTTCTTC
TRBD2	TRBV9	TRBJ2-2	.	CASSSTTSGGNTGELFF	TGTGCCAGCAGCTCCACGACTAGCGGGGGAAATACCGGGGAGCTGTTTTTT
TRBD1	TRBV5-1	TRBJ2-7	.	CASSLVSGTGNYEQYF	TGCGCCAGCAGCTTGGTCTCCGGGACAGGGAACTACGAGCAGTACTTC